This T cell receptor beta chain was captured in a study of T cell responses to AZD1222 COVID-19 vaccine. Data came from immunoSEQ multiplex PCR; TCRdb stores just in-frame clones and leaves some out. The table shows some 200,000 clones, with more than 75% occurring only once. This clone was seen once. The CDR3 is 17 amino acids. The sequence was obtained from an adult who received the AZD1222 COVID-19 vaccine. This specimen consisted of peripheral blood, obtained 28 days after the second AZD1222 dose. The J gene is TRBJ2-1, the V gene TRBV7-5; TRBD2 reflects the table's D call only, with no check against the DNA. TRBV7-5 counts as a pseudogene. The CDR3 region has the DNA TGTGCCAGAAGCTTTCTAGCCCGGGCCCAGCGGTCCAATGAGCAGTTCTTC. Translated, it gives CARSFLARAQRSNEQFF.